This T cell receptor (beta chain) appears in the sequencing data of a study of blood T cell repertoires in COVID-19. Turning to the study itself: Samples representing acute and convalescent COVID-19 were sourced from the United States, Italy and Spain. Sources were T cells, B-cell-depleted T cells, or PBMCs; the material itself was cDNA or gDNA.

V was clipped by 1 base and J by 4 bases, with 7 bases between them. The germline gives CDR1 SNHLY, CDR2 FYNNEI. The CDR3 extends over 13 amino acids. Methods used by the authors: Estimation of nucleated cell counts relied on the amplification of reference gene primers. The protocol was immunoSEQ multiplex PCR, while the TCRdb copy is restricted to in-frame clones and leaves out a portion. That table supplies the V and J calls and clone size; D and trimming were determined from the DNA. This sample has about 190,000 clones, with 80% to 95% found just once. The TCR originated in a man in his forties or fifties with acute or convalescent COVID-19. The rearrangement links TRBV2 to TRBJ1-2, with D maybe TRBD1 (6 bases). The source material was peripheral blood. CDR3 in amino acids: CASSEGTAYGYTF. DNA of the CDR3: TGTGCCAGCAGTGAAGGGACAGCCTATGGCTACACCTTC.